This T cell receptor beta chain is drawn from a study of shared clonotypes between healthy human individuals. Method: immunoSEQ multiplex PCR; TCRdb's copy keeps in-frame clones and lacks some. The data contain hundreds of thousands of clones, less than 80% of them singletons. Trimming cost V 3 bases and J 5 bases, with 13 bases left between them. CDR3 length: 14 amino acids. The germline V gene has CDR1 LNHDA and CDR2 SQIVND (reference sequence). The receptor was derived from a woman aged 30 to 39 in good health. This chain joins TRBV19 and TRBJ1-1; D not certain. Input material: memory CD4+ T cells sorted from blood. Stated subset: CD45RA-negative fraction. In DNA form, the CDR3 reads TGTGCCAGTAGTATTTCTGGGGTCGGAACTGAAGCTTTCTTT. Translating it yields CASSISGVGTEAFF.